The clone carrying this TCR beta chain was seen a few times. Its matching antigen is unknown. Expressed TCRB transcripts got sequenced, as all isolated RNA was reverse transcribed. TCRdb's copy holds only in-frame clones and misses some; the assay was immunoSEQ multiplex PCR. Among 550,000 to 850,000 clones, over 10% were seen once, and the ten largest hold approximately 0.022%. This record comes from a study of beta chain features in type 1 diabetes. Study observations and caveats: In all four CD4+ subsets, TCRB CDR3 length was significantly, moderately reduced in type 1 diabetes.

The CDR3 consists of 14 residues. V was trimmed by 8 bases and J by 5 bases, leaving 18 bases between them. From germline, CDR1 is SEHNR and CDR2 FQNEAQ (reference sequence). Sequenced sample: naive CD4+ T cells from blood. This receptor was taken from a man aged 18 to 29 with type 1 diabetes. J is TRBJ2-5 and V is TRBV7-9; weak D call: TRBD2 (6 bases). As DNA, the CDR3 is TGTGCCAGCCCCACCCCTGATGGGGGGGAGACCCAGTACTTC. Encoded protein: CASPTPDGGETQYF.